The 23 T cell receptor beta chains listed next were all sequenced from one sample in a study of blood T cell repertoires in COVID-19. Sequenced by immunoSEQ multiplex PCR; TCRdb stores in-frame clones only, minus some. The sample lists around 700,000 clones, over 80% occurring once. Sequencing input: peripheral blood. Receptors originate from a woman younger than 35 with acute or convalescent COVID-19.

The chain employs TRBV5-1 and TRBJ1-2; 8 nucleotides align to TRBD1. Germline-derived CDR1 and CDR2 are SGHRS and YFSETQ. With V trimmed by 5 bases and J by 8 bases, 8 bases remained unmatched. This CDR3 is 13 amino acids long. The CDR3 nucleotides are TGCGCCAGCAGACCTTGGACAGGGAGAGGCTACACCTTC. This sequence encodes CASRPWTGRGYTF.

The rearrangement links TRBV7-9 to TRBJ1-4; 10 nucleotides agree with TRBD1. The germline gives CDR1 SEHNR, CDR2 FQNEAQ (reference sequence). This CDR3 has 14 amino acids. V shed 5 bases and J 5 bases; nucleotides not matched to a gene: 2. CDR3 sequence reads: CASSEGQGNEKLFF. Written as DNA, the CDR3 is TGTGCCAGCAGCGAGGGACAGGGGAATGAAAAACTGTTTTTT.

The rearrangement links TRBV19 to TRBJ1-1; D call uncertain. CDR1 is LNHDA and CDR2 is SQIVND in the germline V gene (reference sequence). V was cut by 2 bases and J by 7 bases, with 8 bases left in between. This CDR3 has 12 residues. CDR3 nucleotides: TGTGCCAGTAGTATACCCGGGTATGAAGCTTTCTTT. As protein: CASSIPGYEAFF.

Here the CDR3 reads CASSLQGVTGELFF. The CDR3 nucleotides read TGTGCCAGCAGCCTGCAGGGTGTCACCGGGGAGCTGTTTTTT. The chain links TRBV7-2 to TRBJ2-2; possibly TRBD1 for D (5 bases). The V gene's germline CDR1 is SGHTA and CDR2 FQGNSA. Trimming removed 5 bases at V and 4 bases at J, with 11 bases between. This CDR3 comprises 14 residues.

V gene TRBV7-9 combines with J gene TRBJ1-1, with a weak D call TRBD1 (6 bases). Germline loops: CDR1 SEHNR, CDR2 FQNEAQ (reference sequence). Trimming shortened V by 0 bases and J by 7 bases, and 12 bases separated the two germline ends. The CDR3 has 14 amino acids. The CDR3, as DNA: TGTGCCAGCAGCTTAGCAGAGGGGGATGGTGAAGCTTTCTTT. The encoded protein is CASSLAEGDGEAFF.

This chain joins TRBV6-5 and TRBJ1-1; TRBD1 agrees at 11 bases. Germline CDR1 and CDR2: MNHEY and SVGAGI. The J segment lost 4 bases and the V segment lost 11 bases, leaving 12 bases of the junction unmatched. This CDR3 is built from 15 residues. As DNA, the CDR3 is TGTGCCGCCAGGACAGGGGGCGTGGGGGGCACTGAAGCTTTCTTT. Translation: CAARTGGVGGTEAFF.

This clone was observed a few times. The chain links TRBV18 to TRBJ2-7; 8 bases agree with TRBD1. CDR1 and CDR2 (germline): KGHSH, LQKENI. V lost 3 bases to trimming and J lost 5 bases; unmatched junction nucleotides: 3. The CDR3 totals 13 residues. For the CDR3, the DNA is TGTGCCAGCTCACCCGACAGGGGTGACGAGCAGTACTTC. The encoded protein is CASSPDRGDEQYF. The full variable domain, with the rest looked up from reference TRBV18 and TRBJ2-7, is NAGVMQNPRHLVRRRGQEARLRCSPMKGHSHVYWYRQLPEEGLKFMVYLQKENIIDESGMPKERFSAEFPKEGPSILRIQQVVRGDSAAYFCASSPDRGDEQYFGPGTRLTVT.

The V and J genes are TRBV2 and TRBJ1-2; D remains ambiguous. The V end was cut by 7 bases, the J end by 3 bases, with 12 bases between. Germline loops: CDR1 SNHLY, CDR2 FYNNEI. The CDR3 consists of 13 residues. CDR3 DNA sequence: TGTGCCAGCACGGGAGGTCAGCACTATGGCTACACCTTC. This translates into CASTGGQHYGYTF.

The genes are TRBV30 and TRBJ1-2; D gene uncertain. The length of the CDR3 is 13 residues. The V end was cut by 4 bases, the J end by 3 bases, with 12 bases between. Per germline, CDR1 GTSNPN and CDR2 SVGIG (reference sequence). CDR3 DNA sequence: TGTGCCTGGACGGTGAGATCATACTATGGCTACACCTTC. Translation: CAWTVRSYYGYTF. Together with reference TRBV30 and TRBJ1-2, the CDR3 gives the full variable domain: SQTIHQWPATLVQPVGSPLSLECTVEGTSNPNLYWYRQAAGRGLQLLFYSVGIGQISSEVPQNLSASRPQDRQFILSSKKLLLSDSGFYLCAWTVRSYYGYTFGSGTRLTVV.

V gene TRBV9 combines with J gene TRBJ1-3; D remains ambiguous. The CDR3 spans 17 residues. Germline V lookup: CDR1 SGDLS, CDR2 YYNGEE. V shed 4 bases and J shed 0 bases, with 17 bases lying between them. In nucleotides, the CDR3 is TGTGCCAGCAGCTCCACCGTAAACAGCAGCTCTGGAAACACCATATATTTT. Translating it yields CASSSTVNSSSGNTIYF.

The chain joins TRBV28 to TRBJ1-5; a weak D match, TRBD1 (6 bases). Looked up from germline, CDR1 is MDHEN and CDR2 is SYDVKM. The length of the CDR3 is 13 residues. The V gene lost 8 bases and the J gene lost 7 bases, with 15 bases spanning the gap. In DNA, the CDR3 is TGTGCCAGCGTTCGGGGGGGCCAGCAGCCCCAGCATTTT. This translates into CASVRGGQQPQHF.

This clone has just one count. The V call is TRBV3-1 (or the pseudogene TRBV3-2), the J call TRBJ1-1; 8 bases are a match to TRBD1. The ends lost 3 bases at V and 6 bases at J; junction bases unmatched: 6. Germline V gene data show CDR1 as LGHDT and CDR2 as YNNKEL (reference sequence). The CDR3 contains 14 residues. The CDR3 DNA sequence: TGTGCCAGCAGCCACCTCGCAGGGGGCCCTGAAGCTTTCTTT. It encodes CASSHLAGGPEAFF.

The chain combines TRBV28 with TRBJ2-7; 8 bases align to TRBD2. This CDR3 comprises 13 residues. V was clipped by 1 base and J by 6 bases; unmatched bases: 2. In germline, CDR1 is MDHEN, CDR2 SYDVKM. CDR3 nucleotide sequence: TGTGCCAGCAGTTTATTTAGCGGGGTCGAGCAGTACTTC. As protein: CASSLFSGVEQYF. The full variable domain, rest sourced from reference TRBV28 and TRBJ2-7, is DVKVTQSSRYLVKRTGEKVFLECVQDMDHENMFWYRQDPGLGLRLIYFSYDVKMKEKGDIPEGYSVSREKKERFSLILESASTNQTSMYLCASSLFSGVEQYFGPGTRLTVT.

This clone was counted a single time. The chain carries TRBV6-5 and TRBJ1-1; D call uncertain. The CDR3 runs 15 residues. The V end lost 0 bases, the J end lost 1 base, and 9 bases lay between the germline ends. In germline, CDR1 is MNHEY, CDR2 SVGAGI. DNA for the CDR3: TGTGCCAGCAGTTACTCGGACCGGGGGAACACTGAAGCTTTCTTT. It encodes CASSYSDRGNTEAFF.

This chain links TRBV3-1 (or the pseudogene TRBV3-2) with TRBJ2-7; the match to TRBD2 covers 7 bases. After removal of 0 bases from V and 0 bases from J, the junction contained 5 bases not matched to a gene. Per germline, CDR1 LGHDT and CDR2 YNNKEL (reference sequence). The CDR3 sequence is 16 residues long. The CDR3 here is CASSQDGGVASYEQYF. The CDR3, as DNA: TGTGCCAGCAGCCAAGATGGGGGGGTTGCCTCCTACGAGCAGTACTTC.

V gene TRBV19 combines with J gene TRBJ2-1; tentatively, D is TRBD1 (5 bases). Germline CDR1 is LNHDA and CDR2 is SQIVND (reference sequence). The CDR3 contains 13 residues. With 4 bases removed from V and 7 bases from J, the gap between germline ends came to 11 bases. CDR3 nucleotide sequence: TGTGCCAGTAGTAAACAGGAACGGAATGAGCAGTTCTTC. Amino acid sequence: CASSKQERNEQFF.

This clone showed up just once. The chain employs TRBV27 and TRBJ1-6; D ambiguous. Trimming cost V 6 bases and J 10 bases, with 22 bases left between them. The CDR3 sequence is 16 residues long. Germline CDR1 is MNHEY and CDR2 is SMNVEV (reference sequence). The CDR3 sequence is CASSFGAGPRFSPLHF. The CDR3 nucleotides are TGTGCCAGCAGCTTTGGTGCCGGTCCCCGATTCTCACCCCTCCACTTT.

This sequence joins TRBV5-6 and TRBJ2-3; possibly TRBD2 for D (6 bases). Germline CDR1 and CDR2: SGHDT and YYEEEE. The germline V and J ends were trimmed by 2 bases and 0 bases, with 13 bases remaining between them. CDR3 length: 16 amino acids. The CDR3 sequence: CASSFGREDSTDTQYF. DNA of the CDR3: TGTGCCAGCAGCTTTGGCAGGGAGGACAGCACAGATACGCAGTATTTT.

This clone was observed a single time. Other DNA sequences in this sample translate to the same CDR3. For the CDR3, the DNA is TGTGCCAGCAGCGTAGGGGGGCCCTCCTACGAGCAGTACTTC. Translated, it gives CASSVGGPSYEQYF. The rearrangement uses TRBV9 and TRBJ2-7; D is perhaps TRBD1 (6 bases). The V gene's germline CDR1 is SGDLS and CDR2 YYNGEE. V was pared by 0 bases and J by 0 bases, with 7 bases between. This CDR3 region has 14 residues.

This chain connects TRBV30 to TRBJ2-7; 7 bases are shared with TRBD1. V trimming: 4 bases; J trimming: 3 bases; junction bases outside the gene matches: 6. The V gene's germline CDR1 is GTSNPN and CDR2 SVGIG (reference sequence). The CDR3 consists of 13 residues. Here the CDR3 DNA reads TGTGCCTGGACACAACAGGGGTACTACGAGCAGTACTTC. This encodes CAWTQQGYYEQYF.

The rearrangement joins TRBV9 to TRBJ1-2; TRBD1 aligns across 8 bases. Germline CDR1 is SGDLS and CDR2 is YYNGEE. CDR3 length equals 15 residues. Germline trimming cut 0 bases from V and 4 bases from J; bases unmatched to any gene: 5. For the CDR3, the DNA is TGTGCCAGCAGCGTAGGAGACAGGGGTGTCTATGGCTACACCTTC. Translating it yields CASSVGDRGVYGYTF.

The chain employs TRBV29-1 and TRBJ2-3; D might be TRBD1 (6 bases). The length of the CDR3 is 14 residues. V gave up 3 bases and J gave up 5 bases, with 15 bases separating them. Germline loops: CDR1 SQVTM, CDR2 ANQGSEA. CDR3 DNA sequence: TGCAGCGTTGATCAAGCAGGGGTGGAAGATACGCAGTATTTT. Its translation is CSVDQAGVEDTQYF.

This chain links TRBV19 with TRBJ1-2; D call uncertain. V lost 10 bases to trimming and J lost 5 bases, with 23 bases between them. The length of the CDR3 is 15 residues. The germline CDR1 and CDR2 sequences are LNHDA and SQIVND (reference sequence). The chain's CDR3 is CATRWRPTRNYGYTF. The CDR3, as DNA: TGTGCCACACGCTGGAGGCCGACGCGGAATTATGGCTACACCTTC.